These T cell receptor beta chains were read from a single sample in a study of blood T cell repertoires in COVID-19. Assay used: immunoSEQ multiplex PCR; TCRdb lists only in-frame clones, some missing. The sample has approximately 330,000 clones, about 87% seen once. Sequencing was carried out using peripheral blood. Source of these receptors: a man between 25 and 39 years old with COVID-19, enrolled during active disease. Both conserved end residues are part of each CDR3. D genes are given only for firm matches. The size field is filled for only some rows; it gives once, few, many or a size class.

>TRBD2|TRBJ2-4|TRBV4-1|NA
CASSHPSGRGAKNIQYF
TGCGCCAGCAGCCACCCTAGCGGGAGAGGCGCCAAAAACATTCAGTACTTC
>NA|TRBJ2-6|TRBV19|NA
CASSLQGYGANVLTF
TGTGCCAGTAGCCTTCAGGGGTACGGGGCCAACGTCCTGACTTTC
>NA|TRBJ2-7|TRBV21-1|NA
CASRTAGGPHEQYF
TGTGCCAGCAGGACAGCGGGAGGGCCCCACGAGCAGTACTTC
>NA|TRBJ1-4|TRBV10-3|NA
CAIGAGGKDGDEKLFF
TGTGCCATCGGTGCAGGCGGGAAGGACGGGGATGAAAAACTGTTTTTT
>TRBD2|TRBJ2-1|TRBV4-3|NA
CASSQGTSGYNEQFF
TGCGCCAGCAGCCAAGGGACTAGCGGTTACAATGAGCAGTTCTTC
>NA|TRBJ2-7|TRBV20-1|NA
CSASRGKGSSSYEQYF
TGCAGTGCTAGTCGGGGGAAGGGAAGTAGCTCCTACGAGCAGTACTTC
>TRBD1|TRBJ1-1|TRBV7-9|NA
CASSPKGQVNTEAFF
TGTGCCAGCAGCCCCAAGGGACAGGTGAACACTGAAGCTTTCTTT
>TRBD1|TRBJ1-4|TRBV27|NA
CASGTGGSLEEKLFF
TGTGCCAGCGGGACAGGGGGAAGTTTGGAAGAAAAACTGTTTTTT
>NA|TRBJ2-3|TRBV27|NA
CASSLGSGTDTQYF
TGTGCCAGCAGTTTAGGGTCCGGGACAGATACGCAGTATTTT
>TRBD1|TRBJ2-2|TRBV19|NA
CASSIRDRGIPGELFF
TGTGCCAGTAGTATCCGGGACAGGGGTATCCCCGGGGAGCTGTTTTTT
>TRBD2|TRBJ2-3|TRBV7-3|NA
CASSLGEGSTDTQYF
TGTGCCAGCAGCTTGGGGGAGGGGAGCACAGATACGCAGTATTTT
>TRBD1|TRBJ2-7|TRBV6-5|NA
CASSVRGRNYEQYF
TGTGCCAGCAGCGTCAGGGGGCGTAACTACGAGCAGTACTTC
>TRBD1|TRBJ1-5|TRBV18|few
CASSPQGARNQPQHF
TGTGCCAGCTCACCGCAGGGGGCAAGGAATCAGCCCCAGCATTTT
>NA|TRBJ1-1|TRBV19|once
CASSLSRGSRNTEAFF
TGTGCCAGTAGCCTAAGCCGGGGGAGTCGGAACACTGAAGCTTTCTTT
>TRBD1|TRBJ1-2|TRBV18|NA
CASSPGQQGVDYGYTF
TGTGCCAGCTCACCGGGACAACAGGGGGTCGACTATGGCTACACCTTC
>NA|TRBJ1-2|TRBV5-6|NA
CASSFDRNNYGYTF
TGTGCCAGCAGCTTTGACAGAAACAACTATGGCTACACCTTC
>TRBD1|TRBJ1-5|TRBV5-3|few
CARSLLQGYQPQHF
TGTGCCAGAAGCTTGTTACAGGGGTATCAGCCCCAGCATTTT
>TRBD1|TRBJ1-5|TRBV19|NA
CASSMSGQGARGNQPQHF
TGTGCCAGTAGTATGTCGGGACAGGGGGCGCGCGGCAATCAGCCCCAGCATTTT
>TRBD1|TRBJ1-1|TRBV19|NA
CASTLGQGIMSTEAFF
TGTGCCAGTACCCTGGGACAGGGGATCATGAGCACTGAAGCTTTCTTT
>NA|TRBJ2-1|TRBV28|NA
CAVRGGALSMDNEQFF
TGTGCCGTCCGTGGAGGGGCGCTTTCTATGGACAATGAGCAGTTCTTC
>NA|TRBJ2-7|TRBV5-6|once
CASSWEAREQYF
TGTGCCAGCAGCTGGGAGGCTCGCGAGCAGTACTTC
>NA|TRBJ1-1|TRBV24-1|NA
CATSDSGNTEAFF
TGTGCCACCAGTGATTCGGGGAACACTGAAGCTTTCTTT
>NA|TRBJ2-7|TRBV5-6|once
CASSPLDYYGTHEQYF
TGTGCCAGCAGCCCCCTGGACTATTACGGCACCCACGAGCAGTACTTC